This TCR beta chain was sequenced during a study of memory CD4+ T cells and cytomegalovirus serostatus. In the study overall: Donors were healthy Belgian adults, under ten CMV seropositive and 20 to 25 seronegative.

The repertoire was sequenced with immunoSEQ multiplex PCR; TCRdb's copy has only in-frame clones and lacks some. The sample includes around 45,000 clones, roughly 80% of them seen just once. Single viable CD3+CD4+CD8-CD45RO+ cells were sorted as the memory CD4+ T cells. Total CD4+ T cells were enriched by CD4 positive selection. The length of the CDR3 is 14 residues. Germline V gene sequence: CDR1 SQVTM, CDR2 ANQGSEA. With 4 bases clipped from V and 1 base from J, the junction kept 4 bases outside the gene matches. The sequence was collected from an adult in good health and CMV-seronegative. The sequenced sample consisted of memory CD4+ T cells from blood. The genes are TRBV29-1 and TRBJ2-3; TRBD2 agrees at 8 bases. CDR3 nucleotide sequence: TGCAGCGTTGCGGGGGGGGAAGGCACAGATACGCAGTATTTT. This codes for CSVAGGEGTDTQYF.